Described below is a single T cell receptor (beta chain) sequence and its context. V lost 5 bases, J lost 8 bases, and 7 bases stayed unmatched. The V gene's germline CDR1 is GTSNPN and CDR2 SVGIG (reference sequence). CDR3 length equals 13 residues. The method was immunoSEQ multiplex PCR; TCRdb's version includes in-frame clones alone and lacks a portion of them. The sample carries about 46,000 clones, 87% recorded once. The data derive from a study of blood T cell repertoires in COVID-19. Study summary: T cells, B-cell-depleted T cells, or PBMCs supplied cDNA or gDNA.

The receptor was derived from a human donor in a cohort sampled during active COVID-19. The J gene is TRBJ2-1, the V gene TRBV30, with 9 bases aligning to TRBD2. Input material: peripheral blood. CDR3 protein: CAWSAGGGDEQFF. CDR3 coding DNA: TGTGCCTGGTCCGCGGGGGGGGGCGATGAGCAGTTCTTC.